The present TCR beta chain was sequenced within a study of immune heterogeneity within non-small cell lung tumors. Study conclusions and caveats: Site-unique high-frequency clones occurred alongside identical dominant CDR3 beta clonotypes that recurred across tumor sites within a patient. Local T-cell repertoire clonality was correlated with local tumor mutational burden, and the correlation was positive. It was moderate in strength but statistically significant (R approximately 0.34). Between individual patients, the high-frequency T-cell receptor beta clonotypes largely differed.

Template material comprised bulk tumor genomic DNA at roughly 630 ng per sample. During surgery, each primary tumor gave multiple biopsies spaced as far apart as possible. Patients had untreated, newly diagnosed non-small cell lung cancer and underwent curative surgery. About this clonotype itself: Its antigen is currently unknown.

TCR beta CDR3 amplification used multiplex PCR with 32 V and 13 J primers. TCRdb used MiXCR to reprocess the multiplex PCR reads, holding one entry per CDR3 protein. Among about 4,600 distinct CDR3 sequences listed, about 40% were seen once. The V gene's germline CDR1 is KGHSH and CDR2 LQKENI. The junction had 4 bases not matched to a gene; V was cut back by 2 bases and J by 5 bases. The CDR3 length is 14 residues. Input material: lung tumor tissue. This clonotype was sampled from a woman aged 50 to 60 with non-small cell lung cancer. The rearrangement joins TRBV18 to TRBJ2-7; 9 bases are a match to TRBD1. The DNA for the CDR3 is TGTGCCAGCTCACCAGACAGGGGGTCCAACGAGCAGTACTTC. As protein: CASSPDRGSNEQYF.